What follows are 29 T cell receptor beta chains derived from one specimen sequenced in a study of blood T cells in healthy people across ages. Together with a sample-barcoded 5' primer, a J-beta primer mix was included in a second PCR lasting about 6 to 11 cycles. One entry per CDR3 protein results from TCRdb running MiXCR on the 5' RACE reads. The sample holds 550,000 to 650,000 distinct CDR3 sequences, approximately 30% seen once. Material: blood. The source is a woman older than 75 in good health.

This clonotype came up many times. The chain uses TRBV20-1 and TRBJ2-1, with D uncertain. V was pared by 0 bases and J by 0 bases, with 9 bases between. CDR1 is DFQATT and CDR2 is SNEGSKA in the germline V gene (reference sequence). This CDR3 has 15 residues. The CDR3 DNA reads TGCAGTGCTAGAGATCCGGTAAGCTCCTACAATGAGCAGTTCTTC. Amino acid sequence: CSARDPVSSYNEQFF.

This clonotype was observed at least ten times. V usage is TRBV29-1 and J usage is TRBJ1-1; possibly TRBD1 for D (6 bases). The germline V and J ends were trimmed by 7 bases and 2 bases, with 20 bases remaining between them. This CDR3 spans 15 amino acids. Germline V CDR1 and CDR2: SQVTM, ANQGSEA. In DNA form, the CDR3 reads TGCAGCGCCCGAGGGGGGGTCCAAACCAACACTGAAGCTTTCTTT. This encodes CSARGGVQTNTEAFF.

This clonotype was detected many times. The rearrangement links TRBV7-2 to TRBJ2-7, with TRBD1 matching 9 bases. The ends lost 5 bases at V and 3 bases at J; junction bases unmatched: 8. The CDR3 runs 15 residues. Germline assignment: CDR1 SGHTA and CDR2 FQGNSA. CDR3 loop: CASSLTGGGNYEQYF. The CDR3 nucleotides read TGTGCCAGCAGCCTCACAGGGGGCGGTAACTACGAGCAGTACTTC.

Comments on this clonotype: A read error is likely, as this CDR3 ends without the conserved phenylalanine or tryptophan. The chain employs TRBV6-2 or TRBV6-3 and TRBJ2-1; no clear D. The J call may be mistaken, given a closer DNA end match to TRBJ2-7. The length of the CDR3 is 16 residues. Germline-derived CDR1 and CDR2 are MNHEY and SVGEGT. CDR3 DNA: TGTGCCAGCAGTTATTCCGGGCTAATCTCCTACAATGAGCAGTACCTC. Protein sequence: CASSYSGLISYNEQYL.

This clonotype was counted ten times or more. The rearrangement links TRBV7-9 to TRBJ2-7; 7 nucleotides match TRBD2. The V segment lost 2 bases and the J segment 3 bases; nucleotides outside the gene matches: 7. The CDR3 has 15 amino acids. Germline-derived CDR1 and CDR2 are SEHNR and FQNEAQ (reference sequence). The CDR3 protein is CASSLIEAGNYEQYF. The CDR3, as DNA: TGTGCCAGCAGCTTAATAGAAGCGGGGAACTACGAGCAGTACTTC.

This clonotype has a count of ten or more. V is TRBV6-5 and J is TRBJ2-1, with 8 bases aligning to TRBD2. CDR1 is MNHEY, CDR2 SVGAGI, per germline. The length of the CDR3 is 14 residues. V gave up 8 bases and J gave up 6 bases; unmatched junction bases: 9. CDR3 protein: CASRLAGPGNEQFF. The CDR3 DNA is TGTGCCAGCCGGCTAGCGGGTCCTGGCAATGAGCAGTTCTTC.

Ten or more counts support this clonotype. The chain joins TRBV7-2 to TRBJ2-7; D gene ambiguous. The CDR3 is 13 amino acids. Germline assignment: CDR1 SGHTA and CDR2 FQGNSA. V lost 5 bases to trimming and J lost 0 bases, with 8 bases between them. This CDR3 reads CASSQISSYEQYF. The DNA for the CDR3 is TGTGCCAGCAGCCAGATATCCTCCTACGAGCAGTACTTC.

This clonotype was picked up many times. This chain joins TRBV6-5 and TRBJ1-4; D gene uncertain. This CDR3 is built from 15 residues. Germline values: CDR1 MNHEY, CDR2 SVGAGI. The V end lost 0 bases, the J end lost 4 bases, and 9 bases lay between the germline ends. The CDR3 sequence is CASSYSRQHNEKLFF. CDR3 in DNA: TGTGCCAGCAGTTACTCGAGGCAGCATAATGAAAAACTGTTTTTT.

The chain couples TRBV30 to TRBJ1-5; a weak D match, TRBD1 (6 bases). Trimming cost V 5 bases and J 3 bases, with 14 bases left between them. In germline, CDR1 is GTSNPN, CDR2 SVGIG (reference sequence). This CDR3 is 14 amino acids long. The CDR3 sequence: CAWGADSFNQPQHF. The CDR3 coding sequence is TGTGCCTGGGGGGCGGACAGCTTCAATCAGCCCCAGCATTTT.

Only a few counts were recorded for this clonotype. The gene calls are TRBV5-1 and TRBJ2-5; 7 positions match TRBD1. V was clipped by 3 bases and J by 5 bases; unmatched bases: 4. The CDR3 runs 13 residues. The V gene's germline CDR1 is SGHRS and CDR2 YFSETQ. DNA of the CDR3: TGCGCCAGCAGCTCGACAGGGTGGGAGACCCAGTACTTC. Protein: CASSSTGWETQYF. The full variable domain, with the rest looked up from reference TRBV5-1 and TRBJ2-5, is KAGVTQTPRYLIKTRGQQVTLSCSPISGHRSVSWYQQTPGQGLQFLFEYFSETQRNKGNFPGRFSGRQFSNSRSEMNVSTLELGDSALYLCASSSTGWETQYFGPGTRLLVL.

This clonotype was seen many times. The J gene is TRBJ1-4, the V gene TRBV4-1; no clear D gene. V gave up 7 bases and J gave up 8 bases, with 20 bases separating them. This CDR3 is built from 15 residues. Germline V gene sequence: CDR1 MGHRA, CDR2 YSYEKL. The CDR3 bases are TGCGCCAGCAACCAGGAACAAAGGGATAACGAAAAACTGTTTTTT. Protein sequence: CASNQEQRDNEKLFF.

Many counts were recorded for this clonotype. The chain carries TRBV6-5 and TRBJ1-6; perhaps TRBD1 as D (6 bases). Germline values: CDR1 MNHEY, CDR2 SVGAGI. Trimming removed 9 bases from V and 5 bases from J, with 20 bases in between. The CDR3 totals 16 residues. The CDR3 DNA is TGTGCCAGTCATCAGACAGGCCCCCCTAATAATTCACCCCTCCACTTT. It codes for CASHQTGPPNNSPLHF.

The chain carries TRBV7-2 and TRBJ1-1; D uncertain. CDR3 length equals 11 residues. The germline V gene has CDR1 SGHTA and CDR2 FQGNSA. V lost 1 base to trimming and J lost 11 bases, with 8 bases between them. CDR3 in amino acids: CASSLVGVAFF. CDR3 bases: TGTGCCAGCAGCTTAGTTGGGGTGGCTTTCTTT.

In its sample, this clonotype was seen a few times. Its ends do not fully match the called genes, so a read error is possible. The chain joins TRBV12-3 or TRBV12-4 to TRBJ2-2; 7 bases line up with TRBD1. CDR3 length: 15 residues. CDR3 DNA: TGTGCCAGCAGTCCGCCGGGACAGAACACCGGGGAGCGGTTTTTT. Translation: CASSPPGQNTGERFF.

This clonotype appeared many times. The CDR3 reads CASSASGGASDTQYF. For the CDR3, the DNA is TGTGCCAGCAGCGCTAGCGGGGGGGCTTCAGATACGCAGTATTTT. The chain recombines TRBV9 with TRBJ2-3; 12 bases are a match to TRBD2. The CDR3 is 15 amino acids. V gave up 3 bases and J gave up 4 bases; unmatched junction bases: 3. Germline V gene lookup returns CDR1 SGDLS and CDR2 YYNGEE.

V usage is TRBV7-2 and J usage is TRBJ2-1; TRBD1 agrees at 7 bases. From germline, CDR1 is SGHTA and CDR2 FQGNSA. Losses at the gene ends were 5 bases for V and 2 bases for J; bases not matched to a gene: 6. The CDR3 spans 15 residues. The DNA for the CDR3 is TGTGCCAGCAGCCGAGACAGGGTCCCCTACAATGAGCAGTTCTTC. It specifies CASSRDRVPYNEQFF.

This clonotype occurred many times. This rearrangement joins TRBV10-3 to TRBJ2-1, with no clear D. The CDR3 sequence is 12 residues long. The V end lost 5 bases, the J end lost 7 bases, and 9 bases lay between the germline ends. CDR1 and CDR2 from the germline V gene are ENHRY and SYGVKD. The CDR3: CAISFTGNEQFF. The CDR3 DNA is TGTGCCATCAGTTTTACGGGTAATGAGCAGTTCTTC.

This clonotype was detected a few times. This may be a read error: a much more frequent sequence differs by one nucleotide. The CDR3 loop is CRASAGYEQYF. CDR3 nucleotide sequence: TGCAGGGCTAGCGCAGGCTACGAGCAGTACTTC. This chain connects TRBV20-1 to TRBJ2-7, with D possibly being TRBD2 (6 bases). CDR1 is DFQATT, CDR2 SNEGSKA, per germline (reference sequence). The CDR3 is made up of 11 amino acids.

As concerns this clonotype: This may be a read error: a much more frequent sequence differs by one nucleotide. The V gene is TRBV7-3, the J gene TRBJ2-5, with D tentatively TRBD2 (7 bases). The CDR3 extends over 15 amino acids. Germline CDR1 SGHTA, CDR2 FQGTGA. Trimming removed 2 bases from V and 5 bases from J, with 15 bases in between. The CDR3 protein is CASSLVRGRPETQYF. The CDR3 DNA is TGTGCCAGCAGCTTAGTGCGGGGGCGCCCGGAGACCCAGTACTTC.

The V call is TRBV12-3 or TRBV12-4, the J call TRBJ1-5; D may be TRBD1 (6 bases). V lost 2 bases to trimming and J lost 0 bases, with 11 bases between them. This CDR3 is built from 16 residues. CDR3 in DNA: TGTGCCAGCAGTTTAAGGGGGTCCTATAGCAATCAGCCCCAGCATTTT. It specifies CASSLRGSYSNQPQHF.

V and J are TRBV2 and TRBJ2-3, with unresolved D. This CDR3 is built from 14 residues. Looked up from germline, CDR1 is SNHLY and CDR2 is FYNNEI. V was shortened by 4 bases and J by 2 bases, with 10 bases between the two germline ends. The CDR3 sequence: CASSVQANTDTQYF. The CDR3 region has the DNA TGTGCCAGCAGTGTGCAAGCGAACACAGATACGCAGTATTTT.

V usage is TRBV7-2 and J usage is TRBJ1-2; tentatively, D is TRBD1 (6 bases). The CDR3 covers 15 residues. The germline V gene has CDR1 SGHTA and CDR2 FQGNSA. Trimming took 5 bases from V and 2 from J, leaving 15 bases between them. Written as DNA, the CDR3 is TGTGCCAGCAGCCCCCTGGGGGCTGGGAACTATGGCTACACCTTC. Protein sequence: CASSPLGAGNYGYTF.

V is TRBV6-2 or TRBV6-3 and J is TRBJ1-1; no reliable D call. V gave up 5 bases and J gave up 0 bases, with 19 bases separating them. CDR3 length equals 17 residues. The V gene's germline CDR1 is MNHEY and CDR2 SVGEGT. DNA of the CDR3: TGTGCCAGCAGTGGTAAACCGGGCCAGCCCGTGAACACTGAAGCTTTCTTT. It translates to CASSGKPGQPVNTEAFF.

This clonotype was recorded at least ten times. V gene TRBV28 combines with J gene TRBJ2-7; 9 bases match TRBD1. The trim removed 3 bases at V and 3 bases at J, leaving 18 bases unmatched. CDR3 size: 19 residues. Germline CDR1 MDHEN, CDR2 SYDVKM. The CDR3: CASSFAAPGQGRTYYEQYF. CDR3 in DNA: TGTGCCAGCAGTTTCGCGGCACCTGGACAGGGGCGAACCTACTACGAGCAGTACTTC.

This chain connects TRBV12-3 or TRBV12-4 to TRBJ1-1, with TRBD1 matching 9 bases. After removal of 6 bases from V and 5 bases from J, the junction contained 10 bases not matched to a gene. The CDR3 contains 15 residues. This chain's CDR3 is CASSQVQGAWTEAFF. The DNA for the CDR3 is TGTGCCAGCAGCCAGGTACAGGGGGCGTGGACTGAAGCTTTCTTT.

In its sample, this clonotype was seen many times. This chain uses TRBV9 with TRBJ1-5; D is unclear. CDR1 and CDR2 (germline): SGDLS, YYNGEE. The CDR3 spans 15 residues. V was trimmed by 0 bases and J by 0 bases, leaving 7 bases between them. The CDR3 coding sequence is TGTGCCAGCAGCGTAGGCGGGAATAGCAATCAGCCCCAGCATTTT. Protein sequence: CASSVGGNSNQPQHF.

Concerning this clonotype itself: This could be a read error, since a much larger clone is one nucleotide away. The CDR3 DNA follows: TGTGCCAGCAGTGAAATAGGCAGGGATGACTACACCTTC. Translation gives CASSEIGRDDYTF. The chain uses TRBV6-1 and TRBJ1-2; TRBD1 is a possible D gene (5 bases). CDR1 and CDR2 (germline): MNHNS, SASEGT. CDR3 length equals 13 residues. V shed 2 bases and J shed 10 bases, with 14 bases lying between them.

This clonotype was counted many times. The V and J genes are TRBV5-1 and TRBJ2-1, with 15 positions matching TRBD2. V was clipped by 4 bases and J by 8 bases; unmatched bases: 4. Germline V lookup: CDR1 SGHRS, CDR2 YFSETQ. The CDR3 covers 15 residues. In DNA, the CDR3 is TGCGCCAGCAGCACGGGACTAGCGGGAGGAGATGAGCAGTTCTTC. It yields the protein CASSTGLAGGDEQFF.

In this sample, this clonotype turned up many times. The gene calls are TRBV5-1 and TRBJ2-7; TRBD2 aligns across 7 bases. Germline trimming cut 4 bases from V and 3 bases from J; bases unmatched to any gene: 13. CDR3 length equals 16 residues. The germline V gene encodes CDR1 SGHRS and CDR2 YFSETQ. This chain's CDR3 is CASSPERGGGRYEQYF. As DNA, the CDR3 is TGCGCCAGCAGCCCGGAGAGGGGCGGGGGACGCTACGAGCAGTACTTC.